The 20 T cell receptor beta chains below come from one sample, sequenced in a study of CDR3 diversity in severe acne. TCRdb re-derived calls from the PCR reads in MiXCR, one entry per CDR3 protein. The sample includes 97,000 or so distinct CDR3 sequences, around 53% of them seen just once. The specimen sequenced was blood. The receptors shown here come from a male donor with acne.

The gene calls are TRBV11-2 and TRBJ1-1; D unclear. The V and J ends lost 5 bases and 3 bases respectively, with 16 bases between them. Per germline, CDR1 SGHAT and CDR2 FQNNGV. CDR3 length equals 15 residues. CDR3 DNA: TGTGCCAGCAGCCGATCGCGGGGTTGGGACACTGAAGCTTTCTTT. Protein sequence: CASSRSRGWDTEAFF.

This clonotype was observed once. Being one base from a much bigger clone, this may be a read error. The chain joins TRBV13 to TRBJ2-1, with D unresolved. Germline CDR1 reads PRHDT; CDR2 reads FYEKMQ (reference sequence). CDR3 length equals 14 residues. The CDR3 coding sequence is TGTGCCAGCCGACCGCGAATCGTTGGGAATGGGCAGTTCTTC. It is translated as CASRPRIVGNGQFF.

Remarks on this clonotype: The final CDR3 position lacks the conserved phenylalanine or tryptophan, pointing to a likely read error. The CDR3 DNA sequence: TGCAGTGCCAACAGGGGGGGGGACCGGCCCCAGCATTTA. It specifies CSANRGGDRPQHL. This chain links TRBV20-1 with TRBJ1-5; 8 positions agree with TRBD1. This CDR3 is built from 13 residues. Germline V gives CDR1 DFQATT, CDR2 SNEGSKA (reference sequence). V was clipped by 6 bases and J by 9 bases; unmatched bases: 10.

The chain has TRBV2 and TRBJ2-1; 14 bases are shared with TRBD2. After removal of 8 bases from V and 5 bases from J, the junction contained 5 bases not matched to a gene. This CDR3 has 15 residues. Germline values: CDR1 SNHLY, CDR2 FYNNEI. The CDR3 DNA is TGTGCCAGCTGGGGACTAGCGGGAGCTAACAATGAGCAGTTCTTC. The encoded protein is CASWGLAGANNEQFF.

Turning to this clonotype: The junction departs from the called germline gene at one end, perhaps through a read error. The V call is TRBV10-3, the J call TRBJ2-6; a possible D gene is TRBD1 (5 bases). The CDR3 consists of 18 residues. The germline V gene encodes CDR1 ENHRY and CDR2 SYGVKD. DNA of the CDR3: TGTGTCATCAGTGAAGAAGGCAGGGTGAGCTCTGGGGCCAACGTCCTGACTTTC. Encoded protein: CVISEEGRVSSGANVLTF.

The chain carries TRBV7-9 and TRBJ2-1; the match to TRBD1 covers 9 bases. Germline loops: CDR1 SEHNR, CDR2 FQNEAQ (reference sequence). CDR3 length equals 14 residues. V was pared by 5 bases and J by 2 bases, with 1 base of the junction left unmatched. CDR3 sequence: CASSRTGAYNEQFF. The CDR3 DNA reads as TGTGCCAGCAGCCGGACAGGGGCCTACAATGAGCAGTTCTTC.

In this sample, this clonotype is medium-sized. The J gene is TRBJ2-3, the V gene TRBV7-9; unclear D gene. The germline CDR1 and CDR2 sequences are SEHNR and FQNEAQ (reference sequence). The CDR3 has 14 residues. Trimming removed 4 bases at V and 2 bases at J, with 10 bases between. The CDR3 nucleotides are TGTGCCAGCAGCTCTTACACCTCCACAGATACGCAGTATTTT. This gives the protein CASSSYTSTDTQYF. The complete variable domain, with remaining parts taken from reference TRBV7-9 and TRBJ2-3, reads DTGVSQNPRHKITKRGQNVTFRCDPISEHNRLYWYRQTLGQGPEFLTYFQNEAQLEKSRLLSDRFSAERPKGSFSTLEIQRTEQGDSAMYLCASSSYTSTDTQYFGPGTRLTVL.

This clonotype has more than one count but fewer than ten. The V gene is TRBV15, the J gene TRBJ2-6; D may be TRBD1 (5 bases). The V gene lost 4 bases and the J gene lost 0 bases, with 7 bases spanning the gap. The germline CDR1 and CDR2 sequences are LNHNV and YYDKDF (reference sequence). The CDR3 spans 15 residues. DNA for the CDR3: TGTGCCACCAGCACCACAGGCTCTGGGGCCAACGTCCTGACTTTC. Amino acid sequence: CATSTTGSGANVLTF.

A remark on this clonotype: A junction boundary mismatches the germline segment, possibly from a read error. This sequence joins TRBV12-3 or TRBV12-4 and TRBJ1-2; D is undetermined. This CDR3 has 14 amino acids. The DNA of the CDR3 is TGTGCCGGCAGCTCGAGGGCGTACCACTATGGCTACACCTTC. Its translation is CAGSSRAYHYGYTF.

CDR3 sequence (DNA): TGTGCCAGCGGGGGCGAAAAACTGTTTTTT. Amino acids: CASGGEKLFF. The chain joins TRBV7-2 to TRBJ1-4, with D possibly matching TRBD1 (6 bases). The CDR3 is 10 residues long. V lost 8 bases and J lost 8, with 6 bases in between. CDR1 is SGHTA, CDR2 FQGNSA, per germline.

V is TRBV7-9 and J is TRBJ1-2, with D possibly matching TRBD1 (5 bases). The CDR3 runs to 11 residues. V was shortened by 5 bases and J by 8 bases, with 9 bases between the two germline ends. Germline V gene sequence: CDR1 SEHNR, CDR2 FQNEAQ (reference sequence). The CDR3 spells CASSRNRGYTF. The CDR3, as DNA: TGTGCCAGCAGCCGCAACAGGGGCTACACCTTC.

This clonotype showed up many times. The gene calls are TRBV5-8 and TRBJ2-3; no clear D gene. The germline CDR1 and CDR2 sequences are SGHTS and YDEGEE. The CDR3 runs 15 residues. V lost 5 bases and J lost 3, with 16 bases in between. The CDR3 DNA follows: TGTGCCAGCAGTTCCCGGGCCCAACGGACAGATACGCAGTATTTT. This gives the protein CASSSRAQRTDTQYF. Variable domain in full (rest from reference TRBV5-8 and TRBJ2-3): EAGVTQSPTHLIKTRGQQATLRCSPISGHTSVYWYQQALGLGLQFLLWYDEGEERNRGNFPPRFSGRQFPNYSSELNVNALELEDSALYLCASSSRAQRTDTQYFGPGTRLTVL.

With respect to this clonotype: This could be a read error, since a much larger clone is one nucleotide away. The rearrangement uses TRBV20-1 and TRBJ2-7, with 9 bases lining up with TRBD1. Germline loops: CDR1 DFQATT, CDR2 SNEGSKA (reference sequence). The CDR3 has 17 amino acids. The CDR3 coding sequence is TGCAGTGCTTTCTCCCCCGTCTCGGGGACAGGGACCTACGAGCAGTGCTTC. Translating gives CSAFSPVSGTGTYEQCF.

The CDR3 loop is CATSDWQGRRETQYF. The CDR3 coding sequence is TGTGCCACCAGTGATTGGCAGGGGAGGCGAGAGACCCAGTACTTC. The V and J genes are TRBV24-1 and TRBJ2-5, with D perhaps given as TRBD1 or TRBD2 (6 bases each). The CDR3 runs 15 residues. Trimming took off 2 bases at V and 4 bases at J, with 13 bases between the two ends. The germline gives CDR1 KGHDR, CDR2 SFDVKD.

This clonotype was observed many times. The V gene is TRBV6-2 or TRBV6-3, the J gene TRBJ2-3, with D maybe TRBD1 (5 bases). Deletions cut 8 bases from V and 2 bases from J, with 8 bases between. Germline V gene sequence: CDR1 MNHEY, CDR2 SVGEGT. The CDR3 runs 12 residues. Here the CDR3 reads CASWGPTDTQYF. The CDR3 bases are TGTGCCAGCTGGGGCCCCACAGATACGCAGTATTTT.

This clonotype was recorded a few times. The chain recombines TRBV20-1 with TRBJ1-1; D gene unclear. CDR1 is DFQATT, CDR2 SNEGSKA, per germline (reference sequence). This CDR3 contains 16 residues. V was cut by 5 bases and J by 7 bases, with 26 bases left in between. The CDR3 here is CSAAAGPLDSHYEAFF. CDR3 sequence (DNA): TGCAGTGCTGCTGCCGGACCTCTTGATTCCCATTATGAAGCTTTCTTT.

V gene TRBV25-1 combines with J gene TRBJ2-3; TRBD2 matches at 13 bases. J lost 3 bases, V lost 3 bases, and 6 bases had no gene match. Germline CDR1 reads MGHDK; CDR2 reads SYGVNS. The CDR3 is 17 residues long. The DNA of the CDR3 is TGTGCCAGCAGTGACCACGGGGGACTAGCGGGAACAGATACGCAGTATTTT. Its translation: CASSDHGGLAGTDTQYF.

This chain links TRBV7-2 with TRBJ1-1; a possible D gene is TRBD1 (5 bases). This CDR3 has 15 residues. V shed 6 bases and J shed 4 bases, with 18 bases lying between them. Per the germline V gene, CDR1 is SGHTA and CDR2 is FQGNSA. CDR3: CASSYPGLFGTEAFF. As DNA, the CDR3 is TGTGCCAGCAGTTACCCGGGGCTTTTTGGCACTGAAGCTTTCTTT.

There are a few counts of this clonotype. The rearrangement uses TRBV20-1 and TRBJ2-1, with TRBD2 matching over 9 bases. The germline CDR1 and CDR2 sequences are DFQATT and SNEGSKA (reference sequence). V trimming: 6 bases; J trimming: 3 bases; junction bases outside the gene matches: 12. This CDR3 is built from 16 residues. The CDR3 sequence is CSATEVSGRFYNEQFF. CDR3 bases: TGCAGTGCCACAGAAGTTAGCGGGAGATTCTACAATGAGCAGTTCTTC.

The chain has TRBV9 and TRBJ2-2, with TRBD1 matching 7 bases. The CDR3 is 14 amino acids. The V segment lost 7 bases and the J segment 4 bases; nucleotides outside the gene matches: 7. The germline gives CDR1 SGDLS, CDR2 YYNGEE. The DNA for the CDR3 is TGTGCCAGCTTAGACAGGGAAGGCACCGGGGAGCTGTTTTTT. Translation: CASLDREGTGELFF.